The entry that follows covers one TCR beta chain sequence. These data belong to a study of blood T cell repertoires in COVID-19. For the study at large: The study drew acute and convalescent COVID-19 samples from the United States, Italy and Spain. PBMCs, B-cell-depleted T cells, or T cells were the source of the cDNA or gDNA that made up the material.

Source study methods: Scientists estimated how many nucleated cells there were by amplifying reference gene primers. Measured with immunoSEQ multiplex PCR; TCRdb has only the in-frame clones, and not every one. From that table come the V and J calls and clone size; the DNA was used to work out D and trimming. The profile covers 20,000 to 30,000 clones, with 90% appearing a single time and about 1.5% taken by the ten largest. Trimming took 1 base from V and 7 from J; bases not matched to a gene: 9. CDR1 and CDR2 (germline): SGHDT, YYEEEE. The CDR3 has 16 residues. The sequence was obtained from a woman in her sixties with active COVID-19. J is TRBJ1-2 and V is TRBV5-6, with 11 nucleotides matching TRBD1. Specimen: peripheral blood. The DNA of the CDR3 is TGTGCCAGCAGCTTGTTGCGGGACAGGGGGTATGGTGGCTACACCTTC. Protein: CASSLLRDRGYGGYTF.